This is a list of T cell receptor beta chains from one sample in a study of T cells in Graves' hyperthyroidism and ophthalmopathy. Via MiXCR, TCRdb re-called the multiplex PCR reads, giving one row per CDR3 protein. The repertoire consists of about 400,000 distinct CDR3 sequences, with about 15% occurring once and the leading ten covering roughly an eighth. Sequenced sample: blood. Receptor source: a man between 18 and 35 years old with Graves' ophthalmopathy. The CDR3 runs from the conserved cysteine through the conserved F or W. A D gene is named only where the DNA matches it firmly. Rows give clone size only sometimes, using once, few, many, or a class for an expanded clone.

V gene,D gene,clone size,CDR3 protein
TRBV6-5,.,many,CASSYTNRDSEAFF
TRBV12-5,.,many,CASGGGSGQSSYNEQFF
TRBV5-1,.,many,CASSLAGHQNQPQHF
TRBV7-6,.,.,CASRGAGAWETQYF
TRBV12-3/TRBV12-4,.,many,CASSLAGTGQFF
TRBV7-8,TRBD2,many,CASSKTSGRTDTQYF
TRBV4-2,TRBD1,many,CASSHLTGDEQFF
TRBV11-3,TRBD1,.,CASSHQGGSGNTIYF
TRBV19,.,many,CASSMGYGYTF
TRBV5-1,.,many,CASSPESSYEQYF
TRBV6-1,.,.,CASSSSPYEGDYEKLFF
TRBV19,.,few,CASSGGGGVDTQYF
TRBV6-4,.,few,CASSDSFKRDTGELFF
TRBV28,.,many,CASREAGDYGYTF
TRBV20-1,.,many,CSARGVVRELETQYF
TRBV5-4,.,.,CASSLGTPQTNTEAFF
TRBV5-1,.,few,CASSDHRANNEQFF
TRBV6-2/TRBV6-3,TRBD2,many,CASIQSGGHVAEQYF
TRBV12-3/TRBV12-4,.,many,CASSFSTLNQPQHF
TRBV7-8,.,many,CASSYREYGYTF
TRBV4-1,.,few,CASSLSSPGWSTEAFF
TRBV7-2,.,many,CASSQKAAEGYGYTF
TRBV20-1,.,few,CSARGAGVYIYGYTF
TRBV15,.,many,CATSSDFNSPLHF
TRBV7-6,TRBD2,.,CASSGLGLAGGTEQFF
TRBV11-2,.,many,CASGVGGYNEQFF
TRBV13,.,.,CASSSQLAKGNEQFF
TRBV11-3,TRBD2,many,CASSVAGGNTGELFF
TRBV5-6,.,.,CASSLVSGNGYTF
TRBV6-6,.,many,CASSYSGETQYF
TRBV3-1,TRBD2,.,CASSQERRLAGGRTDTQYF
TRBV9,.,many,CASSVVSRSSYNEQFF
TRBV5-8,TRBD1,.,CASSLGGQGVMNTEAFF
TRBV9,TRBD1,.,CASSEYQPGTGGAEAFF
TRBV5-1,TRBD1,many,CASSLTRGRVDEKLFF
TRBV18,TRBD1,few,CASSPSAPGTGSSPLHF
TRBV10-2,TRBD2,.,CASQKGGSSYSEQFF
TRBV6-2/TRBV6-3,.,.,CASSTPEGKGHTF
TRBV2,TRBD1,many,CASSGTGVNTQYF
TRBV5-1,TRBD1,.,CASKLAGGQSSYNSPLHF
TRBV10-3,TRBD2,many,CAISDGLAGGDTQYF
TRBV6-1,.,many,CASSYRPGIRLGTQYF
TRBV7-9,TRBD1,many,CASSSRDSWSYEQYF
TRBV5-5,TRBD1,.,CASSIRDRGSGANVLTF
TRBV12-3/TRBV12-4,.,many,CASRPDSYGYTF
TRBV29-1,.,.,CSVRPRTNTGELFF
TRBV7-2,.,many,CASASAPYEQYF
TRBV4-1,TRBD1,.,CASSQDGTGGPQETQYF
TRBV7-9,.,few,CASRDGSPYGYTF
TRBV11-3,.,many,CASSYSGDTQYF
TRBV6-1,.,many,CASTAGGGGSYEQYF